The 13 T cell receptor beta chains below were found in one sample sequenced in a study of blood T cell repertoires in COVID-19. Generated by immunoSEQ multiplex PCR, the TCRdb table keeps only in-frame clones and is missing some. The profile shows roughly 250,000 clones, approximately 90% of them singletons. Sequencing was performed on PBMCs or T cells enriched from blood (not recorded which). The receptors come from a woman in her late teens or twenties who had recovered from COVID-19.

The CDR3 loop is CASGFKDRGHEKLFF. The DNA for the CDR3 is TGTGCTAGTGGTTTTAAGGACAGGGGGCATGAAAAACTGTTTTTT. The V and J genes are TRBV12-5 and TRBJ1-4, with 11 bases fitting TRBD1. This CDR3 has 15 residues. Germline-derived CDR1 and CDR2 are LGHNT and FRNRAP. V gave up 3 bases and J gave up 6 bases; unmatched junction bases: 3.

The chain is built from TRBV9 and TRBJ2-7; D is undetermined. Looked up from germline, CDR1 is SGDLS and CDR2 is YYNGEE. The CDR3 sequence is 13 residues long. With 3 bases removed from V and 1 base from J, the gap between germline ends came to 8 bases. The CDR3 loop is CASSAPRSYEQYF. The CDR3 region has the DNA TGTGCCAGCAGCGCGCCCAGGTCCTACGAGCAGTACTTC.

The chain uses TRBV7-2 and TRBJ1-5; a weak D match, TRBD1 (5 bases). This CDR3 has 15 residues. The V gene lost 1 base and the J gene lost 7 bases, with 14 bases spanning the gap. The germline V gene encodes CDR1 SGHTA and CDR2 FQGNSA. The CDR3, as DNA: TGTGCCAGCAGCTTAGGATGGGGGGTGGGACAGCCCCAGCATTTT. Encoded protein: CASSLGWGVGQPQHF.

CDR3 protein: CASSPHRDFDEQFF. The CDR3 DNA reads TGTGCCAGCAGCCCACATAGGGACTTTGATGAGCAGTTCTTC. This chain uses TRBV7-3 with TRBJ2-1; D perhaps matches TRBD2 (6 bases). CDR3 length: 14 residues. Trimming removed 5 bases from V and 8 bases from J, with 16 bases in between. The germline CDR1 and CDR2 sequences are SGHTA and FQGTGA.

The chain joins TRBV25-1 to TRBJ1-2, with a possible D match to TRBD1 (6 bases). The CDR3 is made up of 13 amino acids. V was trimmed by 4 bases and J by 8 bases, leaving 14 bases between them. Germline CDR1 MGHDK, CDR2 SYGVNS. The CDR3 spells CASSGTTGSGYTF. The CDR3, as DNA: TGTGCCAGCAGTGGTACCACAGGGTCGGGCTACACCTTC.

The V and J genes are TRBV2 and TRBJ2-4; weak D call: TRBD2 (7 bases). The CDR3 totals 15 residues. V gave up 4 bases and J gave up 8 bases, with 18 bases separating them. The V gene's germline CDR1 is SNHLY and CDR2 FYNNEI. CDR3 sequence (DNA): TGTGCCAGCAGTGTGGGGGGGCGTTTTTCGGACATTCAGTACTTC. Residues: CASSVGGRFSDIQYF.

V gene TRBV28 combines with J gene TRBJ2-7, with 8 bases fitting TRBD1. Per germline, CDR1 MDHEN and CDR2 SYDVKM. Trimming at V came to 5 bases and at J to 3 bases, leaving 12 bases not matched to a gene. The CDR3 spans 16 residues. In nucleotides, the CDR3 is TGTGCCAGCAGTACCACCCAGGCAGGGGGCTTCTACGAGCAGTACTTC. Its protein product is CASSTTQAGGFYEQYF.

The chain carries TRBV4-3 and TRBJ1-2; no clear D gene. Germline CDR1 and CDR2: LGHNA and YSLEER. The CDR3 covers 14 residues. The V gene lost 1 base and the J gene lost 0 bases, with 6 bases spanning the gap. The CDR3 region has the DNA TGCGCCAGCAGCCAAGGCGGGGCTAACTATGGCTACACCTTC. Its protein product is CASSQGGANYGYTF.

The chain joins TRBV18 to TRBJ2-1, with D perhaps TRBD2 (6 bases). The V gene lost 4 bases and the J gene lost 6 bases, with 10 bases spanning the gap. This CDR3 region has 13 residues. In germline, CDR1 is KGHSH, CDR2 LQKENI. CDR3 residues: CASSQAGVNEQFF. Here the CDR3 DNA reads TGTGCCAGCTCACAAGCGGGTGTCAATGAGCAGTTCTTC.

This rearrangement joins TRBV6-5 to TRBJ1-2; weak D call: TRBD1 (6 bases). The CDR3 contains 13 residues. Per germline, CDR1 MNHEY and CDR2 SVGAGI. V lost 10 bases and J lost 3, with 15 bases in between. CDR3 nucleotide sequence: TGTGCCACCCGGGACACCGGGGACTATGGCTACACCTTC. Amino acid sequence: CATRDTGDYGYTF.

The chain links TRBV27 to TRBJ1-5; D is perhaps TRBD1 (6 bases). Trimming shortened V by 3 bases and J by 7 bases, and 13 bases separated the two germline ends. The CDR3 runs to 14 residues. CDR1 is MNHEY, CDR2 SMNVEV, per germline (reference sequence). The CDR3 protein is CASSFRGPHQPQHF. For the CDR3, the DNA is TGTGCCAGCAGTTTCAGGGGACCGCACCAGCCCCAGCATTTT.

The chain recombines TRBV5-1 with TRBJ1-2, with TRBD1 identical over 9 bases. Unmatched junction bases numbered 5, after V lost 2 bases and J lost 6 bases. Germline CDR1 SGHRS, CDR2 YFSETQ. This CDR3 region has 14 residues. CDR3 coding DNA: TGCGCCAGCAGCTTACAGGGGGCGTCCAATGGCTACACCTTC. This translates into CASSLQGASNGYTF.

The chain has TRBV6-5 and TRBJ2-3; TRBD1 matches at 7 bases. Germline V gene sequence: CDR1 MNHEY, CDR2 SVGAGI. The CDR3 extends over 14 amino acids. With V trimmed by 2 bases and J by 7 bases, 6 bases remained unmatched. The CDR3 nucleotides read TGTGCCAGCAGTTACCCCGGGACAGCCTATACGCAGTATTTT. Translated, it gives CASSYPGTAYTQYF.